This T cell receptor beta chain was sequenced during a study of shared clonotypes between healthy human individuals. A note on this clone: The antigen is unknown.

When replicate PCRs were run on sorted subsets, they used roughly 0.2 ug DNA, approximately 27,000 T cell genomes. TCRdb's copy holds only in-frame clones and misses some; the assay was immunoSEQ multiplex PCR. The sample has 2 million or so clones; over 85% are singletons. Study-level findings and limits: A limitation of the genetic and exposure-history diversity represented arose from few donors.

Trimming took off 2 bases at V and 3 bases at J, with 10 bases between the two ends. The CDR3 totals 14 residues. The germline V gene has CDR1 SGHVS and CDR2 FQNEAQ. Specimen: naive CD4+ T cells sorted from blood. Regarding subset: CD45RA+ positively selected. The receptor comes from a man between 18 and 35 years old in good health. The rearrangement uses TRBV7-8 and TRBJ1-1; perhaps TRBD1 as D (5 bases). This CDR3 is CASSLLQGDTEAFF. CDR3 coding DNA: TGTGCCAGCAGCTTATTGCAGGGAGACACTGAAGCTTTCTTT.